The 9 T cell receptor beta chains presented below share a single source sample, sequenced in a study of CD8 T cells in ankylosing spondylitis. TCRdb re-called the 5' RACE reads with MiXCR, one entry per CDR3 protein. Of 150,000 to 200,000 distinct CDR3 sequences listed, around a tenth are singletons. The sample taken for sequencing was blood, either unsorted or a sorted T cell fraction (not recorded which). Receptor source: a male donor with ankylosing spondylitis or in good health (not recorded which).

This clonotype has ten or more counts. This chain uses TRBV29-1 with TRBJ2-1, with D hard to call. V was shortened by 3 bases and J by 9 bases, with 12 bases between the two germline ends. This CDR3 has 12 amino acids. The germline V gene encodes CDR1 SQVTM and CDR2 ANQGSEA. The CDR3 is CSVDPGLGEQFF. CDR3 in DNA: TGCAGCGTTGATCCTGGGTTGGGTGAGCAGTTCTTC.

This clonotype turned up a few times. This chain joins TRBV6-1 and TRBJ2-1; 8 nucleotides align to TRBD1. CDR3 size: 12 residues. J gave up 10 bases and V 5 bases, and 4 bases lay outside the gene matches. Germline V gene lookup returns CDR1 MNHNS and CDR2 SASEGT. The CDR3 is CASSPTGVEQFF. The CDR3 DNA reads as TGTGCCAGCAGTCCGACAGGGGTAGAGCAGTTCTTC.

This clonotype was seen repeatedly, ten times or more. J is TRBJ2-5 and V is TRBV7-2, with D possibly matching TRBD2 (5 bases). CDR1 is SGHTA, CDR2 FQGNSA, per germline. V was shortened by 2 bases and J by 2 bases, with 12 bases between the two germline ends. This CDR3 comprises 15 residues. The CDR3 region is CASSLTWSGQETQYF. The CDR3 DNA is TGTGCCAGCAGCTTAACTTGGAGCGGACAAGAGACCCAGTACTTC.

In this sample, this clonotype turned up many times. The chain links TRBV20-1 to TRBJ1-5; 10 positions agree with TRBD1. There are 18 residues in the CDR3. Germline V gene lookup returns CDR1 DFQATT and CDR2 SNEGSKA (reference sequence). With 5 bases clipped from V and 2 bases from J, the junction kept 15 bases outside the gene matches. DNA of the CDR3: TGCAGTGCTCGACCGGGGACAGGGGTGGGGAATGGCAATCAGCCCCAGCATTTT. Translated, it gives CSARPGTGVGNGNQPQHF.

This clonotype occurred many times. The rearrangement joins TRBV12-3 or TRBV12-4 to TRBJ2-4; the D is unclear. V lost 1 base to trimming and J lost 0 bases, with 10 bases between them. The CDR3 covers 16 residues. The CDR3 loop reads CASSLGRSGAKNIQYF. The CDR3 region has the DNA TGTGCCAGCAGTTTAGGGCGGTCGGGAGCCAAAAACATTCAGTACTTC.

The V call is TRBV11-2, the J call TRBJ2-1; a weak D match, TRBD1 (6 bases). Per germline, CDR1 SGHAT and CDR2 FQNNGV. The CDR3 is made up of 14 amino acids. Between the trimmed V and J ends, which lost 2 bases and 7 bases, there was a span of 12 bases. CDR3: CASSLNRVVNEQFF. CDR3 in DNA: TGTGCCAGCAGCTTAAACAGGGTAGTGAATGAGCAGTTCTTC.

V gene TRBV5-6 combines with J gene TRBJ2-1, with 11 positions matching TRBD2. V was clipped by 3 bases and J by 7 bases; unmatched bases: 15. Germline CDR1 and CDR2: SGHDT and YYEEEE. CDR3 length equals 18 residues. In nucleotides, the CDR3 is TGTGCCAGCAGCTCGATCGCCTCCGGGGGACTAGCGGAAAATGAGCAGTTCTTC. This codes for CASSSIASGGLAENEQFF. Full variable domain (missing parts from reference TRBV5-6 and TRBJ2-1): DAGVTQSPTHLIKTRGQQVTLRCSPKSGHDTVSWYQQALGQGPQFIFQYYEEEERQRGNFPDRFSGHQFPNYSSELNVNALLLGDSALYLCASSSIASGGLAENEQFFGPGTRLTVL.

The chain joins TRBV7-9 to TRBJ1-2, with 10 positions matching TRBD1. CDR1 is SEHNR, CDR2 FQNEAQ, per germline (reference sequence). After removal of 5 bases from V and 2 bases from J, the junction contained 2 bases not matched to a gene. The CDR3 runs 14 residues. CDR3 coding DNA: TGTGCCAGCAGCCGGACAGGGGGGAACTATGGCTACACCTTC. It encodes CASSRTGGNYGYTF.

This clonotype has more than one count but fewer than ten. The chain employs TRBV6-1 and TRBJ2-3; D ambiguous. The CDR3 is made up of 15 amino acids. Trimming cost V 2 bases and J 6 bases, with 15 bases left between them. The germline V gene has CDR1 MNHNS and CDR2 SASEGT. The DNA of the CDR3 is TGTGCCAGCAGTGAACCAGGTCTTCCGGTGGATACGCAGTATTTT. It codes for CASSEPGLPVDTQYF.